These 20 T cell receptor beta chains were sequenced from one sample in a study of T cells after yellow fever vaccination. TCRdb re-called the 5' RACE reads with MiXCR, one entry per CDR3 protein. Of 250,000 or so distinct CDR3 sequences in the sample, 3.6% were seen once. The sample was PBMCs, taken 15 days after the yellow fever booster vaccination. These receptors were collected from a man aged 18 to 29 who received the YFV17D yellow fever vaccine.

This clonotype was counted at least ten times. The chain is built from TRBV12-3 or TRBV12-4 and TRBJ2-3; TRBD2 matches 8 bases. Germline trimming cut 6 bases from V and 4 bases from J; bases unmatched to any gene: 6. The length of the CDR3 is 14 residues. The CDR3 nucleotides are TGTGCCAGCAGGATCGGGGGGGCGGCAGATACGCAGTATTTT. It yields the protein CASRIGGAADTQYF.

This clonotype showed up many times. V usage is TRBV5-1 and J usage is TRBJ1-2, with D tentatively TRBD1 (5 bases). The ends were cut back, 0 bases at V and 8 bases at J, with 11 bases in the middle. The length of the CDR3 is 13 residues. Germline V gene sequence: CDR1 SGHRS, CDR2 YFSETQ. The chain's CDR3 is CASSLAPGRGYTF. The CDR3 DNA reads as TGCGCCAGCAGCTTGGCCCCAGGGAGAGGCTACACCTTC.

This clonotype showed up many times. The V call is TRBV6-6, the J call TRBJ1-1; 7 bases map to TRBD1. The length of the CDR3 is 13 residues. V trimming: 2 bases; J trimming: 8 bases; junction bases outside the gene matches: 5. Germline V gene lookup returns CDR1 MNHNY and CDR2 SVGAGI (reference sequence). CDR3 region: CASSYDDRAEAFF. For the CDR3, the DNA is TGTGCCAGCAGTTACGACGACAGGGCCGAAGCTTTCTTT.

Many counts were recorded for this clonotype. The CDR3 protein is CSAKQVNTEAFF. Written as DNA, the CDR3 is TGCAGTGCTAAACAGGTTAACACTGAAGCTTTCTTT. This chain links TRBV20-1 with TRBJ1-1; TRBD1 might be the D (5 bases). Trimming stripped 4 bases from V and 2 bases from J, with 8 bases between. Germline assignment: CDR1 DFQATT and CDR2 SNEGSKA (reference sequence). This CDR3 contains 12 residues.

This clonotype showed up many times. The chain employs TRBV7-9 and TRBJ1-4; D remains unclear. Germline CDR1 reads SEHNR; CDR2 reads FQNEAQ (reference sequence). V lost 5 bases, J lost 5 bases, and 15 bases lay in between. The CDR3 extends over 15 amino acids. DNA of the CDR3: TGTGCCAGCAGCGGTTCCTTACTGGGGAATGAAAAACTGTTTTTT. The encoded protein is CASSGSLLGNEKLFF. The complete variable domain, with remaining parts taken from reference TRBV7-9 and TRBJ1-4, reads DTGVSQNPRHKITKRGQNVTFRCDPISEHNRLYWYRQTLGQGPEFLTYFQNEAQLEKSRLLSDRFSAERPKGSFSTLEIQRTEQGDSAMYLCASSGSLLGNEKLFFGSGTQLSVL.

This clonotype appeared many times. The chain combines TRBV18 with TRBJ1-2, with D possibly being TRBD1 (5 bases). The CDR3 extends over 12 amino acids. Trimming shortened V by 3 bases and J by 8 bases, and 10 bases separated the two germline ends. Per the germline V gene, CDR1 is KGHSH and CDR2 is LQKENI. The CDR3 sequence: CASSPQGRGYTF. For the CDR3, the DNA is TGTGCCAGCTCACCCCAGGGTCGCGGCTACACCTTC.

The sample holds many counts of this clonotype. CDR3 in amino acids: CASSPRPRNTEAFF. CDR3 DNA sequence: TGTGCCAGCTCACCTCGGCCGAGGAACACTGAAGCTTTCTTT. The chain couples TRBV7-2 to TRBJ1-1; D gene uncertain. There are 14 residues in the CDR3. Looked up from germline, CDR1 is SGHTA and CDR2 is FQGNSA. Trimming removed 8 bases from V and 1 base from J, with 14 bases in between. Full variable domain (outside the CDR3, taken from reference TRBV7-2 and TRBJ1-1): GAGVSQSPSNKVTEKGKDVELRCDPISGHTALYWYRQSLGQGLEFLIYFQGNSAPDKSGLPSDRFSAERTGGSVSTLTIQRTQQEDSAVYLCASSPRPRNTEAFFGQGTRLTVV.

This clonotype was seen many times. This chain links TRBV6-5 with TRBJ2-1; a weak D match, TRBD1 (6 bases). The CDR3 extends over 16 amino acids. Germline CDR1 is MNHEY and CDR2 is SVGAGI. Trimming removed 0 bases from V and 8 bases from J, with 17 bases in between. The CDR3 sequence: CASSYSIQGSRDEQFF. CDR3 coding DNA: TGTGCCAGCAGTTACTCGATTCAGGGGAGTAGGGATGAGCAGTTCTTC.

The sample holds many counts of this clonotype. The chain combines TRBV7-3 with TRBJ1-1; D is unclear. CDR1 SGHTA and CDR2 FQGTGA come from the germline V gene. V gave up 4 bases and J gave up 3 bases, with 12 bases separating them. The CDR3 sequence is 14 residues long. CDR3 loop: CASSSTPRDTEAFF. The CDR3 DNA is TGTGCCAGCAGCTCGACCCCTCGGGACACTGAAGCTTTCTTT.

This clonotype was seen repeatedly, ten times or more. This chain links TRBV6-2 or TRBV6-3 with TRBJ2-1, with D perhaps matching TRBD2 (5 bases). The CDR3 is 13 amino acids. Trimming removed 7 bases at V and 4 bases at J, with 11 bases between. From germline, CDR1 is MNHEY and CDR2 SVGEGT. CDR3 bases: TGTGCCAGCAAAAGGACTTCATACAATGAGCAGTTCTTC. Translation: CASKRTSYNEQFF.

This clonotype was picked up a small number of times. The V gene is TRBV19, the J gene TRBJ2-1, with 10 bases aligning to TRBD1. The CDR3 is 16 residues long. The germline CDR1 and CDR2 sequences are LNHDA and SQIVND (reference sequence). Unmatched junction bases numbered 4, after V lost 5 bases and J lost 0 bases. CDR3 protein: CASSAWTGGSYNEQFF. The CDR3 DNA follows: TGTGCCAGTAGTGCATGGACAGGGGGCTCCTACAATGAGCAGTTCTTC.

This clonotype was found many times. The rearrangement uses TRBV29-1 and TRBJ2-1, with TRBD1 matching 7 bases. Trimming at V came to 7 bases and at J to 13 bases, leaving 19 bases not matched to a gene. The CDR3 extends over 14 amino acids. The V gene's germline CDR1 is SQVTM and CDR2 ANQGSEA. CDR3 amino acids: CSGRPRTGNQEQFF. CDR3 bases: TGCAGCGGACGCCCTCGGACAGGAAATCAGGAACAGTTCTTC.

This clonotype appeared many times. The chain combines TRBV12-5 with TRBJ2-3; the D gene could be TRBD1 or TRBD2 (5 bases each). This CDR3 spans 17 amino acids. The germline CDR1 and CDR2 sequences are LGHNT and FRNRAP. V was trimmed by 5 bases and J by 4 bases, leaving 22 bases between them. CDR3 DNA sequence: TGTGCTAGTGGTCCTACACCCCGGGACCTAGGGTCAGATACGCAGTATTTT. Its protein is CASGPTPRDLGSDTQYF.

At least ten counts were recorded for this clonotype. This chain connects TRBV9 to TRBJ2-5, with a weak D call TRBD2 (7 bases). The CDR3 is 15 amino acids. Per germline, CDR1 SGDLS and CDR2 YYNGEE. Deletions cut 2 bases from V and 2 bases from J, with 13 bases between. In nucleotides, the CDR3 is TGTGCCAGCAGCGTCCGGGGGGCAATACAAGAGACCCAGTACTTC. It translates to CASSVRGAIQETQYF.

This clonotype has a count of ten or more. The V gene is TRBV5-5, the J gene TRBJ2-7, with TRBD2 matching over 10 bases. The CDR3 covers 15 residues. V shed 4 bases, J shed 3 bases, and the junction held 7 bases outside the gene matches. Germline V lookup: CDR1 SGHKS, CDR2 YYEKEE (reference sequence). The CDR3 DNA sequence: TGTGCCAGCAGCACCTTACTAGCGGGGAGCTACGAGCAGTACGTC. Translation: CASSTLLAGSYEQYV.

This clonotype was detected only a few times. The rearrangement uses TRBV5-1 and TRBJ2-5; the D gene is possibly TRBD1 (6 bases). The CDR3 length is 13 residues. Trimming left V 1 base short and J 5 bases short, with 9 bases between. Germline CDR1 is SGHRS and CDR2 is YFSETQ. The chain's CDR3 is CASSLRDRETQYF. The DNA of the CDR3 is TGCGCCAGCAGCTTGAGAGACAGGGAGACCCAGTACTTC.

This clonotype was seen at least ten times. The chain carries TRBV6-5 and TRBJ1-6; the D is unclear. Trimming pared 3 bases from V and 6 bases from J, leaving 6 bases between. CDR1 is MNHEY and CDR2 is SVGAGI in the germline V gene. The CDR3 totals 13 residues. The CDR3 nucleotides are TGTGCCAGCAGTTATAGTGCTAATTCACCCCTCCACTTT. It yields the protein CASSYSANSPLHF.

This clonotype has at least ten counts. This chain joins TRBV20-1 and TRBJ2-1, with a possible D match to TRBD2 (6 bases). The CDR3 spans 12 residues. CDR1 is DFQATT, CDR2 SNEGSKA, per germline (reference sequence). Deletions cut 3 bases from V and 8 bases from J, with 11 bases between. The CDR3: CSARGLGYEQFF. Here the CDR3 DNA reads TGCAGTGCTAGGGGACTGGGCTATGAGCAGTTCTTC.

CDR3 DNA: TGTGCCAGTAGAAAGGCGAACACCGGGGAGCTGTTTTTT. Translation: CASRKANTGELFF. The chain has TRBV19 and TRBJ2-2; D unclear. V was cut by 6 bases and J by 0 bases, with 5 bases left in between. CDR1 and CDR2 from the germline V gene are LNHDA and SQIVND (reference sequence). The CDR3 runs to 13 residues. The full variable domain, completed using reference TRBV19 and TRBJ2-2, is DGGITQSPKYLFRKEGQNVTLSCEQNLNHDAMYWYRQDPGQGLRLIYYSQIVNDFQKGDIAEGYSVSREKKESFPLTVTSAQKNPTAFYLCASRKANTGELFFGEGSRLTVL.

Ten or more counts support this clonotype. The genes are TRBV7-3 and TRBJ2-2; D possibly uses TRBD1 or TRBD2 (5 bases each). Deletions cut 5 bases from V and 2 bases from J, with 9 bases between. CDR3 length equals 14 residues. Germline CDR1 SGHTA, CDR2 FQGTGA. The CDR3 reads CASSQWDNTGELFF. The DNA for the CDR3 is TGTGCCAGCAGCCAGTGGGACAACACCGGGGAGCTGTTTTTT.